What follows describes a single T cell receptor beta chain. The antigen remains unidentified. The table came from immunoSEQ multiplex PCR; TCRdb's copy has only in-frame clones and leaves some out. This table has about 110,000 clones, approximately 89% appearing once. This entry belongs to a study of T cell responses to AZD1222 COVID-19 vaccine. Whole-study findings and limits: The study found Spike-specific TCR breadth and depth rose after two AZD1222 doses. White British donors predominated, females outnumbered males, and clonal diversity was possibly underestimated. Dominant at 160-218 and 743-854, vaccine-associated CD4 TCRs also spanned spike.

CDR1 is MNHNS, CDR2 SASEGT, per germline. Trimming removed 2 bases from V and 5 bases from J, with 12 bases in between. The CDR3 sequence is 14 residues long. The specimen comprised peripheral blood, sampled on day 0 of MenACWY control vaccination. The TCR originated in an adult in good health. The rearrangement links TRBV6-1 to TRBJ1-2, with TRBD1 as a possible D gene (5 bases). The CDR3 DNA sequence: TGTGCCAGCAGTGAAAGGGGCGTTTGGTATGGCTACACCTTC. It specifies CASSERGVWYGYTF.